Below, 16 T cell receptor beta chains from the same sample are listed, as sequenced in a study of control samples from healthy donors and cancer patients. Assay used: immunoSEQ multiplex PCR; TCRdb lists only in-frame clones, some missing. Of 400,000 to 500,000 clones listed, about 93% were seen once; the top ten hold 5% to 7%. The sequenced sample consisted of PBMCs. Receptors originate from a middle-aged man with head and neck cancer.

The chain has TRBV28 and TRBJ2-1, with TRBD1 matching over 9 bases. The CDR3 has 15 residues. Per germline, CDR1 MDHEN and CDR2 SYDVKM. With V trimmed by 5 bases and J by 7 bases, 9 bases remained unmatched. For the CDR3, the DNA is TGTGCCAGCAGTCATATACAGGGGGCGCAGAATGAGCAGTTCTTC. Translating it yields CASSHIQGAQNEQFF.

The chain recombines TRBV30 with TRBJ2-6, with D perhaps matching TRBD1 (5 bases). This CDR3 spans 16 amino acids. CDR1 and CDR2 from the germline V gene are GTSNPN and SVGIG (reference sequence). V was clipped by 1 base and J by 0 bases, with 10 bases between them. CDR3 loop: CAWSADSGSGANVLTF. CDR3 nucleotides: TGTGCCTGGAGTGCTGACAGTGGCTCTGGGGCCAACGTCCTGACTTTC.

The count of this clone is one. The J gene is TRBJ1-2, the V gene TRBV29-1, with TRBD1 identical over 7 bases. The CDR3 is made up of 15 amino acids. CDR1 and CDR2 (germline): SQVTM, ANQGSEA. The V and J ends lost 1 base and 2 bases, in that order; junction bases with no gene match: 7. The CDR3 sequence is CSVEGLTGPNYGYTF. CDR3 nucleotide sequence: TGCAGCGTTGAAGGATTGACAGGGCCCAACTATGGCTACACCTTC.

The rearrangement links TRBV27 to TRBJ2-7; D might be TRBD2 (5 bases). The germline V and J ends were trimmed by 0 bases and 3 bases, with 15 bases remaining between them. This CDR3 is 16 amino acids long. CDR1 and CDR2 from the germline V gene are MNHEY and SMNVEV (reference sequence). The CDR3 sequence is CASSLSTGSARYEQYF. The CDR3 DNA follows: TGTGCCAGCAGTTTATCTACGGGATCGGCCCGCTACGAGCAGTACTTC.

The chain couples TRBV2 to TRBJ1-6; D remains ambiguous. V lost 1 base, J lost 5 bases, and 6 bases lay in between. CDR3 length: 14 residues. Germline V gene data show CDR1 as SNHLY and CDR2 as FYNNEI. CDR3 in amino acids: CASSEGSNNSPLHF. The DNA of the CDR3 is TGTGCCAGCAGTGAAGGCAGCAATAATTCACCCCTCCACTTT.

A word on this clone: This specimen includes other DNA sequences encoding the same CDR3. The V gene is TRBV19, the J gene TRBJ1-1; D ambiguous. Germline V lookup: CDR1 LNHDA, CDR2 SQIVND (reference sequence). V lost 4 bases, J lost 4 bases, and 16 bases lay in between. This CDR3 contains 15 residues. The CDR3 DNA sequence: TGTGCCAGTAGTACGGCAGGTGTCCCCAGCACTGAAGCTTTCTTT. This encodes CASSTAGVPSTEAFF.

The chain has TRBV5-1 and TRBJ2-7, with 10 nucleotides matching TRBD1. This CDR3 has 13 residues. Trimming removed 5 bases from V and 3 bases from J; junction bases left unmatched: 2. The germline CDR1 and CDR2 sequences are SGHRS and YFSETQ. This CDR3 reads CASRWTGGYEQYF. CDR3 nucleotides: TGCGCCAGCAGGTGGACAGGGGGCTACGAGCAGTACTTC.

V and J are TRBV11-2 and TRBJ1-1, with TRBD1 matching over 9 bases. J lost 1 base, V lost 5 bases, and 5 bases had no gene match. The germline V gene has CDR1 SGHAT and CDR2 FQNNGV. There are 15 residues in the CDR3. CDR3 in DNA: TGTGCCAGCAGCGTCTACAGGGGGCCGAACACTGAAGCTTTCTTT. Translation gives CASSVYRGPNTEAFF.

This clone was recorded only once. The V and J genes are TRBV28 and TRBJ1-5; D possibly corresponds to TRBD1 (5 bases). This CDR3 has 15 amino acids. V shed 8 bases and J shed 1 base, with 15 bases lying between them. Germline V CDR1 and CDR2: MDHEN, SYDVKM. The CDR3 bases are TGTGCCAGCGCGAGTGGGGGGGAGAGCAATCAGCCCCAGCATTTT. It yields the protein CASASGGESNQPQHF.

The V call is TRBV5-6, the J call TRBJ2-5; 12 bases match TRBD2. V was pared by 1 base and J by 2 bases, with 6 bases of the junction left unmatched. Germline V gives CDR1 SGHDT, CDR2 YYEEEE. This CDR3 contains 17 residues. The CDR3 nucleotides read TGTGCCAGCAGCTTGCCTAGCGGGAGGGCCGGTCAAGAGACCCAGTACTTC. It specifies CASSLPSGRAGQETQYF.

The genes are TRBV12-3 or TRBV12-4 and TRBJ2-4, with unresolved D. Trimming took 6 bases from V and 8 from J, leaving 8 bases between them. There are 11 residues in the CDR3. The CDR3 DNA reads TGTGCCAGCAGCTCACGGGACATTCAGTACTTC. Translated: CASSSRDIQYF.

The chain couples TRBV2 to TRBJ2-1; the match to TRBD2 covers 10 bases. The CDR3 covers 15 residues. The germline CDR1 and CDR2 sequences are SNHLY and FYNNEI. With V trimmed by 7 bases and J by 4 bases, 7 bases remained unmatched. CDR3 sequence: CASILGLAVYNEQFF. Written as DNA, the CDR3 is TGTGCCAGCATACTCGGACTAGCGGTTTACAATGAGCAGTTCTTC.

V and J are TRBV19 and TRBJ2-7; 10 nucleotides match TRBD2. Germline CDR1 and CDR2: LNHDA and SQIVND (reference sequence). V gave up 0 bases and J gave up 7 bases; unmatched junction bases: 9. The CDR3 is 16 amino acids. DNA for the CDR3: TGTGCCAGTAGTATAGAGACTAGCGGGTGGCTTCGGGAGCAGTACTTC. Translating gives CASSIETSGWLREQYF.

The V call is TRBV7-9, the J call TRBJ2-7; D gene uncertain. V was shortened by 4 bases and J by 3 bases, with 13 bases between the two germline ends. The CDR3 has 14 amino acids. Per the germline V gene, CDR1 is SEHNR and CDR2 is FQNEAQ (reference sequence). CDR3 sequence reads: CASSSGAAGYEQYF. In nucleotides, the CDR3 is TGTGCCAGCAGCTCAGGTGCCGCCGGCTACGAGCAGTACTTC.

The chain has TRBV6-6 and TRBJ2-3; TRBD1 or TRBD2 may be the D gene (5 bases each). V was trimmed by 10 bases and J by 9 bases, leaving 23 bases between them. From germline, CDR1 is MNHNY and CDR2 SVGAGI (reference sequence). This CDR3 has 14 amino acids. CDR3 region: CATRGMPGPETQYF. The CDR3 nucleotides are TGTGCCACCCGGGGAATGCCGGGGCCCGAGACGCAGTATTTT.

This sequence joins TRBV19 and TRBJ2-3; D is possibly TRBD1 (6 bases). V was pared by 3 bases and J by 2 bases, with 15 bases between. The germline V gene has CDR1 LNHDA and CDR2 SQIVND (reference sequence). The CDR3 covers 16 residues. The DNA of the CDR3 is TGTGCCAGTAGTATTGGGCGGCAGGGGATCACAGATACGCAGTATTTT. Amino acid sequence: CASSIGRQGITDTQYF.